Detailed here is one TCR beta chain. With 6 bases clipped from V and 0 bases from J, the junction kept 3 bases outside the gene matches. The CDR3 is made up of 15 amino acids. The germline V gene encodes CDR1 MNHEY and CDR2 SMNVEV (reference sequence). The sample belongs to a study of blood T cell repertoires in COVID-19. How the authors handled the data: Estimates of nucleated cell counts were drawn from the amplification of reference gene primers. The protocol was immunoSEQ multiplex PCR, while the TCRdb copy is restricted to in-frame clones and leaves out a portion. The V and J calls and clone size come from that table; D and trimming were worked out from the DNA. This table has about 170,000 clones, about nine tenths appearing once.

The rearrangement links TRBV27 to TRBJ1-3; 9 nucleotides align to TRBD1. Sequenced: peripheral blood. The sequence derives from a woman aged 45-59 years with acute or convalescent COVID-19. As DNA, the CDR3 is TGTGCCAGCAGGTCGACAGGGGGCTCTGGAAACACCATATATTTT. Its protein is CASRSTGGSGNTIYF.